These 18 T cell receptor beta chains share one sample of origin, sequenced in a study of T-cell memory formation after mild COVID-19. TCRdb reprocessed the 5' RACE reads via MiXCR and lists one record per CDR3 protein. The sample shows about 360,000 distinct CDR3 sequences, approximately 15% of them seen only once. Sequencing was done on a sample of PBMCs or a T cell subset sorted from them (not recorded which). These receptors were obtained from a man aged 18-30 years who had mild COVID-19 (a few samples of this study predate the infection). Cell type and time point are not known.

This clonotype was recorded at least ten times. V gene TRBV6-5 combines with J gene TRBJ2-3; a weak D match, TRBD2 (5 bases). This CDR3 has 15 residues. Trimming removed 5 bases at V and 2 bases at J, with 14 bases between. Germline CDR1 is MNHEY and CDR2 is SVGAGI. This CDR3 is CASSSYGVLTDTQYF. The CDR3 bases are TGTGCCAGCAGTAGTTACGGGGTGCTCACAGATACGCAGTATTTT.

The CDR3 DNA sequence: TGTGCCAGCAGTTCCTCCGGCGTGAGCACTGAAGCTTTCTTT. This codes for CASSSSGVSTEAFF. This chain joins TRBV6-2 or TRBV6-3 and TRBJ1-1, with D unresolved. CDR3 length: 14 amino acids. Trimming shortened V by 4 bases and J by 4 bases, and 13 bases separated the two germline ends. Germline lookup yields CDR1 MNHEY and CDR2 SVGEGT.

This clonotype was found a few times. CDR3 sequence: CASSAGRGRYEQYF. For the CDR3, the DNA is TGTGCCAGCAGTGCCGGCAGGGGGCGGTACGAGCAGTACTTC. V gene TRBV2 combines with J gene TRBJ2-7; 8 nucleotides match TRBD1. Trimming took 4 bases from V and 4 from J; bases not matched to a gene: 6. This CDR3 is 14 amino acids long. The V gene's germline CDR1 is SNHLY and CDR2 FYNNEI.

This clonotype was picked up many times. The chain combines TRBV5-4 with TRBJ1-2; perhaps TRBD1 as D (6 bases). The germline V and J ends were trimmed by 4 bases and 11 bases, with 12 bases remaining between them. Germline V gives CDR1 SGHNT, CDR2 YYREEE (reference sequence). This CDR3 spans 11 amino acids. In nucleotides, the CDR3 is TGTGCCAGCAGCCTAACAGGGATTTACACCTTC. Its translation: CASSLTGIYTF. Based on the CDR3 plus reference TRBV5-4 and TRBJ1-2, the full variable domain is ETGVTQSPTHLIKTRGQQVTLRCSSQSGHNTVSWYQQALGQGPQFIFQYYREEENGRGNFPPRFSGLQFPNYSSELNVNALELDDSALYLCASSLTGIYTFGSGTRLTVV.

V usage is TRBV5-1 and J usage is TRBJ2-1, with no clear D. V lost 0 bases and J 2 bases, leaving 6 bases between the germline ends. Germline lookup yields CDR1 SGHRS and CDR2 YFSETQ. The CDR3 loop spans 14 amino acids. The CDR3 sequence is CASSLEVPYNEQFF. The CDR3 nucleotides are TGCGCCAGCAGCTTGGAGGTCCCCTACAATGAGCAGTTCTTC.

The rearrangement joins TRBV28 to TRBJ2-2; weak D call: TRBD2 (6 bases). The V gene lost 7 bases and the J gene lost 5 bases, with 14 bases spanning the gap. The CDR3 extends over 14 amino acids. The germline gives CDR1 MDHEN, CDR2 SYDVKM. CDR3 residues: CASNTIRETGELFF. The CDR3 DNA reads TGTGCCAGCAACACTATCCGGGAGACCGGGGAGCTGTTTTTT.

The chain couples TRBV24-1 to TRBJ2-7; D remains ambiguous. V gave up 0 bases and J gave up 5 bases, with 13 bases separating them. CDR1 is KGHDR, CDR2 SFDVKD, per germline. The CDR3 loop spans 15 amino acids. Here the CDR3 DNA reads TGTGCCACCAGTGATTTGCTGGTGGGTCGGAACGAGCAGTACGTC. Amino acids: CATSDLLVGRNEQYV.

V and J are TRBV7-9 and TRBJ2-3; possible D gene TRBD2, 6 bases. The germline CDR1 and CDR2 sequences are SEHNR and FQNEAQ (reference sequence). CDR3 length: 16 amino acids. The ends were cut back, 1 base at V and 4 bases at J, with 15 bases in the middle. CDR3 in DNA: TGTGCCAGCAGCTTAGGTGCCTACCCGGGGGCAGATACGCAGTATTTT. Translated, it gives CASSLGAYPGADTQYF.

This clonotype was recorded a few times. J is TRBJ1-1 and V is TRBV3-1; D gene unclear. Germline CDR1 reads LGHDT; CDR2 reads YNNKEL (reference sequence). V was trimmed by 5 bases and J by 2 bases, leaving 12 bases between them. The CDR3 totals 14 residues. Here the CDR3 DNA reads TGTGCCAGCAGCTCTTCCGAGAGAAACACTGAAGCTTTCTTT. Translation gives CASSSSERNTEAFF.

The chain uses TRBV6-5 and TRBJ1-5; 11 bases are a match to TRBD1. V trimming: 6 bases; J trimming: 8 bases; junction bases outside the gene matches: 6. From germline, CDR1 is MNHEY and CDR2 SVGAGI. The CDR3 has 14 amino acids. As DNA, the CDR3 is TGTGCCAGCAGCCTCGGGACAGGGGGTAAGCCCCAGCATTTT. It yields the protein CASSLGTGGKPQHF.

This clonotype was seen many times. The rearrangement uses TRBV6-2 or TRBV6-3 and TRBJ2-3; 9 nucleotides agree with TRBD1. CDR3 length: 14 amino acids. Germline V lookup: CDR1 MNHEY, CDR2 SVGEGT. Germline trimming cut 8 bases from V and 2 bases from J; bases unmatched to any gene: 5. The CDR3 loop reads CASGTGSSTDTQYF. CDR3 bases: TGTGCCAGCGGGACAGGGAGTTCCACAGATACGCAGTATTTT.

The chain has TRBV27 and TRBJ2-1; 8 bases line up with TRBD1. CDR3 length: 13 residues. The junction had 7 bases not matched to a gene; V was cut back by 6 bases and J by 9 bases. The germline V gene has CDR1 MNHEY and CDR2 SMNVEV (reference sequence). CDR3 in amino acids: CASSQGAGGEQFF. The CDR3 bases are TGTGCCAGCAGCCAGGGGGCAGGCGGTGAGCAGTTCTTC.

This clonotype was detected a few times. This chain connects TRBV6-5 to TRBJ2-1, with D perhaps TRBD1 (6 bases). The germline V gene encodes CDR1 MNHEY and CDR2 SVGAGI. V lost 8 bases and J lost 0, with 11 bases in between. The CDR3 runs 14 residues. As DNA, the CDR3 is TGTGCCAGCGGACAGTTTAGCTCCTACAATGAGCAGTTCTTC. This encodes CASGQFSSYNEQFF.

V usage is TRBV5-5 and J usage is TRBJ2-1; D tentatively fits TRBD1 or TRBD2 (6 bases each). The CDR3 length is 16 residues. The V gene's germline CDR1 is SGHKS and CDR2 YYEKEE (reference sequence). V dropped 4 bases and J dropped 6 bases, with 20 bases sitting between them. The CDR3 sequence is CASSTGAGEPANEQFF. The CDR3 DNA reads TGTGCCAGCAGCACGGGGGCCGGGGAGCCAGCCAATGAGCAGTTCTTC.

The table lists this clonotype with a few counts. The CDR3 DNA follows: TGTGCCAGCAGCTTAGCCGGGACAGGGGGCGTGAGGCTAGCCAAAAACATTCAGTACTTC. This sequence encodes CASSLAGTGGVRLAKNIQYF. This chain joins TRBV7-2 and TRBJ2-4; 12 nucleotides match TRBD1. The CDR3 has 20 residues. With 0 bases clipped from V and 0 bases from J, the junction kept 9 bases outside the gene matches. Per the germline V gene, CDR1 is SGHTA and CDR2 is FQGNSA.

In the case of this clonotype: A read error may be the cause here, since a much bigger clone is one base away. The rearrangement uses TRBV7-2 and TRBJ2-3, with D unresolved. This CDR3 contains 13 residues. Germline CDR1 and CDR2: SGHTA and FQGNSA. Trimming cost V 2 bases and J 4 bases, with 7 bases left between them. The CDR3 DNA sequence: TGTGCCAGCAGCTTACTCCACGCAGATACGCAGTATTTT. Translating gives CASSLLHADTQYF.

The J gene is TRBJ2-5, the V gene TRBV20-1, with a tentative D call TRBD2 (6 bases). This CDR3 has 14 amino acids. From germline, CDR1 is DFQATT and CDR2 SNEGSKA (reference sequence). Deletions cut 2 bases from V and 5 bases from J, with 15 bases between. DNA of the CDR3: TGCAGTGCTAGAAGCGTGGAGGGGCGGGAGACCCAGTACTTC. This codes for CSARSVEGRETQYF.

The chain employs TRBV6-5 and TRBJ2-3; the match to TRBD2 covers 9 bases. V lost 0 bases, J lost 2 bases, and 3 bases stayed unmatched. Germline V gives CDR1 MNHEY, CDR2 SVGAGI. This CDR3 has 16 residues. The chain's CDR3 is CASSYSGGGATDTQYF. DNA of the CDR3: TGTGCCAGCAGTTACTCAGGCGGGGGGGCCACAGATACGCAGTATTTT.